This T cell receptor beta chain was identified in a study of regulatory T cells in long-lasting Graves disease. Study-level information: Newly diagnosed Graves' patients had under 3 months of antithyroid drugs. Findings of the study overall: Persistent disease showed a preference for TRBV28, TRBJ1-2 and TRBJ2-5.

This clonotype was found many times. The antigen is undetermined. As for time point: newly diagnosed GD, antithyroid drugs for less than 3 months. Following extraction of RNA from PBMCs, that RNA was used to make the TCR library. TCR beta libraries were built with iRepertoire HTBI primers and Arm-PCR of CDR3 regions. One entry per CDR3 protein, called by TCRdb with MiXCR from the multiplex PCR reads. The data contain about 330,000 distinct CDR3 sequences, about 17% of them singletons. The CDR3 is 14 residues long. Germline assignment: CDR1 SGHAT and CDR2 FQNNGV. Trimming took 5 bases from V and 0 from J, leaving 9 bases between them. This sample also belongs to another study, concerning T cells in Graves' hyperthyroidism and ophthalmopathy. That source adds: The definition of stable Graves' hyperthyroidism was no ophthalmopathy progression within 18 months. HTBI primers were employed in a first-round RT-PCR of the TCR CDR3.

The sample was peripheral blood mononuclear cells (PBMCs), taken at new diagnosis, from a patient treated with antithyroid drugs. This clonotype originated in a woman aged 18-35 years with Graves disease. The rearrangement joins TRBV11-2 to TRBJ2-3; D ambiguous. The CDR3 sequence: CASSKGYSTDTQYF. CDR3 DNA sequence: TGTGCCAGCAGCAAGGGCTACAGCACAGATACGCAGTATTTT.